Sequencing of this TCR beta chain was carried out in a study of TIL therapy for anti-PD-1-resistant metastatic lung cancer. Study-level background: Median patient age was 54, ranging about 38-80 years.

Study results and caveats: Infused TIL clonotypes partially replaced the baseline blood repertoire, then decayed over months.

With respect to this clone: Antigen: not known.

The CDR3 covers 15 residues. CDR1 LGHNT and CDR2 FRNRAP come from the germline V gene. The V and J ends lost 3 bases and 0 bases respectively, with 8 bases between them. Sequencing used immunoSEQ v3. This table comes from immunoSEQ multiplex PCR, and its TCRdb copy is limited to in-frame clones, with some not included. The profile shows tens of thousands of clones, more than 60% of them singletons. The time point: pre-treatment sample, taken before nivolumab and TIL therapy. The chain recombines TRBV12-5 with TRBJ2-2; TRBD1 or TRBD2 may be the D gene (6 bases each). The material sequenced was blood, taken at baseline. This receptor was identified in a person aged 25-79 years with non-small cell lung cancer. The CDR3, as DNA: TGTGCTAGTGGTTTACGGGGGCCGAACACCGGGGAGCTGTTTTTT. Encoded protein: CASGLRGPNTGELFF.